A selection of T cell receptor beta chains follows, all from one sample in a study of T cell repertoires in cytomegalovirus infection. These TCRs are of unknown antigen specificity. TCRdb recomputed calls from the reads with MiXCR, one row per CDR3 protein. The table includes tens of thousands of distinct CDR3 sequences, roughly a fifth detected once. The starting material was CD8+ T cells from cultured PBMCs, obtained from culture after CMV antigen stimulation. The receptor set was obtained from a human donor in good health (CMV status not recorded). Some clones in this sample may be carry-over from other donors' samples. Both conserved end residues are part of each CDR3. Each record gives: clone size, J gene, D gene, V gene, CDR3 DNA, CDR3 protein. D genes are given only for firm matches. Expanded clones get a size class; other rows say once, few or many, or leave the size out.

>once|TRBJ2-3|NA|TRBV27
TGTGCCACCACCTTCCGGGCCTTCCAAACAGATACGCAGTATTTT
CATTFRAFQTDTQYF
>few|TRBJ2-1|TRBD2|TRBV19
TGTGCCAGTAGCTTAGCGGGCGATGAGCAGTTCTTC
CASSLAGDEQFF
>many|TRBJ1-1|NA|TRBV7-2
TGTGCCAGCAGCTTAAGAGACAGATACACTGAAGCTTTCTTT
CASSLRDRYTEAFF
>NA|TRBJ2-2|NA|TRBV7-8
TGTGCCAGCAGCCATCATCTTGAGAGGCCACAAAACCATAACACCGGGGAGCTGTTTTTT
CASSHHLERPQNHNTGELFF
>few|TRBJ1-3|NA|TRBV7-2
TGTGCCAGCAGCTTCGGGGGAGGGTCCCGTGGAAACACCATATATTTT
CASSFGGGSRGNTIYF
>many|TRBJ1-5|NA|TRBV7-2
TGTGCCAGCACCAGAGGGGTCAATCAGCCCCAGCATTTT
CASTRGVNQPQHF
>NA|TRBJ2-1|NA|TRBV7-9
TGTGCCTCCGGAAACAATGAGCAGTTCTTC
CASGNNEQFF
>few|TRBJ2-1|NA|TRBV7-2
TGTGCCAGCAGCTTAGCGGGGTACAGGGTTGCGGACAATGAGCAGTTCTTC
CASSLAGYRVADNEQFF
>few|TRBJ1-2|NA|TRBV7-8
TGTGCCAGCAGCCATAGGCGGGCGGGAGGTGGCTACACCTTC
CASSHRRAGGGYTF
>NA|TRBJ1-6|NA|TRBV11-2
TGTGCCAGCAGTAATGGGACGGAGATGTATAATTCACCCCTCCACTTT
CASSNGTEMYNSPLHF
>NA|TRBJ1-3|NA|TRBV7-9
TGTGCCAGCAGCCCCCCAGAGGGATCCAATCTGCGGAGAAACACCATATATTTT
CASSPPEGSNLRRNTIYF
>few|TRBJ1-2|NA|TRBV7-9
TGTGCCAGCAGCCGCGACAGCCTCTATGGCTACACCTTC
CASSRDSLYGYTF
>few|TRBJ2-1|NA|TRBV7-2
TGTGCCAGCAGTACGGACAGTTACAATGAGCAGTTCTTC
CASSTDSYNEQFF
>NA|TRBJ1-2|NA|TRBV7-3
TGTGCCAGCAGCCCCGGGACCGAGGGGTATGGCTACACCTTC
CASSPGTEGYGYTF
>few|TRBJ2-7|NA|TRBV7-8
TGTGCCAGCAGCTTAGGTCTGGGTAGCGAGCAGTACTTC
CASSLGLGSEQYF
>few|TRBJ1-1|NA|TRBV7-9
TGTGCCAGCAGCCCCAGTCAGGGGATCGGCACTGAAGCTTTCTTT
CASSPSQGIGTEAFF
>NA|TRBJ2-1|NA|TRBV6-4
TGTGCCAGCAGTCCCGACGAGTACAATGAGCAGTTCTTC
CASSPDEYNEQFF
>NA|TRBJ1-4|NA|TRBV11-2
TGTGCCAGCAGCTTATCAACAACTAATGAAAAACTGTTTTTT
CASSLSTTNEKLFF
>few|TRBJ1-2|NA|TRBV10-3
TGTGCCATTATGCTTCAGGAGAACTATGGCTACACCTTC
CAIMLQENYGYTF
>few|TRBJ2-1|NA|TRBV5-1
TGCGCCAGCAGCGAGGGGGGGTCCTACAATGAGCAGTTCTTC
CASSEGGSYNEQFF
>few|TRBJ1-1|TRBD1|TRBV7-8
TGTGCCAGCAGCTACGACAGGGGAGGCACTGAAGCTTTCTTT
CASSYDRGGTEAFF
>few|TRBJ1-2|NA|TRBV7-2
TGTGCCAGCAAAAAAAGGGATAACCAGCTCTATGGCTACACCTTC
CASKKRDNQLYGYTF
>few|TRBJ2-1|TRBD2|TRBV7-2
TGTGCCAGCAGCTTAAATAGCGGGGCTAACAATGAGCAGTTCTTC
CASSLNSGANNEQFF
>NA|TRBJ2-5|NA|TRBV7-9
TGTGCCAGCAGCCCGCTGGCAGTGACCCAAGAGACCCAGTACTTC
CASSPLAVTQETQYF